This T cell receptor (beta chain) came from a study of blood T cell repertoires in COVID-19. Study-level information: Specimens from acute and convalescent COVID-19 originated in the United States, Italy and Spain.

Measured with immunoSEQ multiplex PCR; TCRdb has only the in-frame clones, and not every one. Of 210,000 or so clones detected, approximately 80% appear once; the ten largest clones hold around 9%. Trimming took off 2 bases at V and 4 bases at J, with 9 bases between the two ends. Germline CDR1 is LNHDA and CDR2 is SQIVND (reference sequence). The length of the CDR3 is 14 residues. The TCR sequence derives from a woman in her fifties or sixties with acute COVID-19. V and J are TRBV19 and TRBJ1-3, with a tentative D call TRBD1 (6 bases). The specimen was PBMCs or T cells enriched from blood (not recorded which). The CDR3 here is CASSITGIGNTIYF. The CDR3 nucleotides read TGTGCCAGTAGTATAACAGGGATCGGAAACACCATATATTTT.